Presented here are 23 T cell receptor beta chains from one specimen sequenced in a study of CD8 T cells in Susac syndrome. With random hexamers, reverse transcription was performed on roughly 0.45 to 1 ug of RNA. TCRdb itself ran the immunoSEQ multiplex PCR reads through MiXCR, one entry per CDR3 protein. This repertoire shows more than 85,000 distinct CDR3 sequences, around 97% found once; its top ten account for approximately 0.093%. Sample: CD4+ T cells from PBMCs. These TCRs come from a human donor in good health.

The CDR3 sequence is CASVGGGYEQYF. The CDR3 nucleotides read TGTGCCAGCGTTGGGGGCGGCTACGAGCAGTACTTC. V gene TRBV28 combines with J gene TRBJ2-7; TRBD1 is a possible D gene (6 bases). V shed 8 bases and J shed 3 bases, with 11 bases lying between them. The CDR3 is made up of 12 amino acids. CDR1 and CDR2 (germline): MDHEN, SYDVKM.

The chain links TRBV12-3 or TRBV12-4 to TRBJ2-4; TRBD2 is a possible D gene (5 bases). The CDR3 consists of 14 residues. V lost 6 bases and J lost 1, with 10 bases in between. The CDR3: CASSTRRAKNIQYF. The DNA for the CDR3 is TGTGCCAGCAGCACCCGGAGGGCCAAAAACATTCAGTACTTC.

This sequence joins TRBV7-2 and TRBJ1-4, with D perhaps matching TRBD1 (6 bases). V lost 6 bases to trimming and J lost 5 bases, with 13 bases between them. The length of the CDR3 is 14 residues. Germline V gene lookup returns CDR1 SGHTA and CDR2 FQGNSA. CDR3 sequence reads: CASSPARGNEKLFF. In DNA form, the CDR3 reads TGTGCCAGCAGTCCGGCAAGGGGGAATGAAAAACTGTTTTTT.

This chain links TRBV5-1 with TRBJ2-3; D gene uncertain. Trimming pared 0 bases from V and 4 bases from J, leaving 6 bases between. This CDR3 comprises 13 residues. Germline CDR1 is SGHRS and CDR2 is YFSETQ. Here the CDR3 DNA reads TGCGCCAGCAGCTTGGCCGAGGCAGATACGCAGTATTTT. It translates to CASSLAEADTQYF.

The chain is built from TRBV2 and TRBJ2-1; maybe TRBD2 (6 bases). CDR1 and CDR2 from the germline V gene are SNHLY and FYNNEI. The CDR3 extends over 13 amino acids. Trimming removed 6 bases from V and 8 bases from J, with 14 bases in between. The CDR3 nucleotides are TGTGCCAGCAGCTTGGGCTGGGACTATGAGCAGTTCTTC. This codes for CASSLGWDYEQFF.

The chain is built from TRBV25-1 and TRBJ1-1, with TRBD1 as a possible D gene (5 bases). V gave up 7 bases and J gave up 5 bases, with 17 bases separating them. The CDR3 consists of 14 residues. Looked up from germline, CDR1 is MGHDK and CDR2 is SYGVNS. In nucleotides, the CDR3 is TGTGCCAGCACTTCTTCAGGGAGGAGGACTGAAGCTTTCTTT. It yields the protein CASTSSGRRTEAFF. Supplemented by reference TRBV25-1 and TRBJ1-1, the full variable domain reads EADIYQTPRYLVIGTGKKITLECSQTMGHDKMYWYQQDPGMELHLIHYSYGVNSTEKGDLSSESTVSRIRTEHFPLTLESARPSHTSQYLCASTSSGRRTEAFFGQGTRLTVV.

The rearrangement joins TRBV14 to TRBJ2-6, with a tentative D call TRBD1 (5 bases). The CDR3 loop spans 17 amino acids. Germline V CDR1 and CDR2: SGHDN, FVKESK. With 1 base removed from V and 0 bases from J, the gap between germline ends came to 10 bases. Written as DNA, the CDR3 is TGTGCCAGCAGCCAAGGCTCAGGGCCCTCTGGGGCCAACGTCCTGACTTTC. This codes for CASSQGSGPSGANVLTF.

This clonotype was found once. V usage is TRBV29-1 and J usage is TRBJ1-2; 8 nucleotides agree with TRBD1. The V gene's germline CDR1 is SQVTM and CDR2 ANQGSEA. The V segment lost 7 bases and the J segment 6 bases; nucleotides outside the gene matches: 10. The CDR3 extends over 13 amino acids. CDR3 bases: TGCAGCGCTAGGAGTCAGGGGGCGAATGGCTACACCTTC. The encoded protein is CSARSQGANGYTF.

The J gene is TRBJ2-3, the V gene TRBV24-1; D may match TRBD1 or TRBD2 (5 bases each). Trimming removed 8 bases at V and 0 bases at J, with 8 bases between. This CDR3 is built from 13 residues. Germline values: CDR1 KGHDR, CDR2 SFDVKD. DNA of the CDR3: TGTGCCACCACAAGGGACAGCACAGATACGCAGTATTTT. Translated: CATTRDSTDTQYF.

The V call is TRBV4-1, the J call TRBJ1-2; possibly TRBD1 for D (5 bases). The germline V gene encodes CDR1 MGHRA and CDR2 YSYEKL. V gave up 1 base and J gave up 0 bases, with 9 bases separating them. The CDR3 covers 15 residues. CDR3 region: CASSQGEGANYGYTF. As DNA, the CDR3 is TGCGCCAGCAGCCAAGGGGAAGGGGCTAACTATGGCTACACCTTC.

The chain has TRBV28 and TRBJ2-3, with 10 bases fitting TRBD1. V shed 5 bases and J 1 base; nucleotides not matched to a gene: 3. The CDR3 loop spans 15 amino acids. Germline loops: CDR1 MDHEN, CDR2 SYDVKM. CDR3 sequence (DNA): TGTGCCAGCAGTACCGGGACAGGGGGCACAGATACGCAGTATTTT. Translated, it gives CASSTGTGGTDTQYF. Complete variable domain (other parts from reference TRBV28 and TRBJ2-3): DVKVTQSSRYLVKRTGEKVFLECVQDMDHENMFWYRQDPGLGLRLIYFSYDVKMKEKGDIPEGYSVSREKKERFSLILESASTNQTSMYLCASSTGTGGTDTQYFGPGTRLTVL.

The chain employs TRBV6-5 and TRBJ2-7; D possibly corresponds to TRBD2 (6 bases). The CDR3 has 16 residues. CDR1 is MNHEY, CDR2 SVGAGI, per germline. The V end was cut by 3 bases, the J end by 2 bases, with 17 bases between. CDR3 amino acids: CASSYTPGLTPYEQYF. The DNA for the CDR3 is TGTGCCAGCAGTTATACTCCGGGACTGACTCCCTACGAGCAGTACTTC.

J is TRBJ2-7 and V is TRBV28; 7 nucleotides align to TRBD1. Germline V lookup: CDR1 MDHEN, CDR2 SYDVKM. This CDR3 has 14 residues. V was clipped by 7 bases and J by 2 bases; unmatched bases: 8. DNA of the CDR3: TGTGCCAGCATCCACCAGACAGGGCCCTACGAGCAGTACTTC. As protein: CASIHQTGPYEQYF.

The chain links TRBV3-1 to TRBJ2-7; 10 nucleotides match TRBD1. Per germline, CDR1 LGHDT and CDR2 YNNKEL (reference sequence). The length of the CDR3 is 17 residues. J lost 2 bases, V lost 3 bases, and 10 bases had no gene match. The CDR3 here is CASSHRFRDRGPYEQYF. CDR3 nucleotides: TGTGCCAGCAGCCACCGTTTCCGGGACAGGGGACCCTACGAGCAGTACTTC.

The chain links TRBV3-1 to TRBJ2-7; D is ambiguous. The CDR3 contains 11 residues. Germline V gene lookup returns CDR1 LGHDT and CDR2 YNNKEL (reference sequence). V lost 6 bases and J 5 bases, leaving 8 bases between the germline ends. The CDR3 region is CASSLTDEQYF. Here the CDR3 DNA reads TGTGCCAGCAGTCTCACGGACGAGCAGTACTTC.

The chain employs TRBV12-3 or TRBV12-4 and TRBJ2-2, with D possibly being TRBD1 (5 bases). This CDR3 is built from 14 residues. Trimming left V 3 bases short and J 7 bases short, with 12 bases between. The CDR3 coding sequence is TGTGCCAGCAGTTTGGCAAGGGGCGTCGGGGAGCTGTTTTTT. It codes for CASSLARGVGELFF.

The CDR3 loop reads CASSISGGGAETQYF. In DNA form, the CDR3 reads TGTGCCAGTAGTATATCGGGCGGTGGCGCGGAGACCCAGTACTTC. The chain links TRBV19 to TRBJ2-5; D call uncertain. Trimming stripped 2 bases from V and 5 bases from J, with 15 bases between. CDR3 size: 15 residues. Germline V gives CDR1 LNHDA, CDR2 SQIVND (reference sequence).

The gene calls are TRBV7-2 and TRBJ2-1; TRBD1 aligns across 12 bases. J was trimmed by 6 bases and V by 5 bases; bases with no gene match: 5. The CDR3 is 15 residues long. The germline V gene has CDR1 SGHTA and CDR2 FQGNSA. CDR3 nucleotides: TGTGCCAGCAGCACCGGGACAGGGGGCTTCAATGAGCAGTTCTTC. This gives the protein CASSTGTGGFNEQFF.

The chain combines TRBV7-2 with TRBJ1-5; no clear D gene. This CDR3 has 13 residues. Germline lookup yields CDR1 SGHTA and CDR2 FQGNSA. Trimming pared 5 bases from V and 1 base from J, leaving 6 bases between. CDR3 bases: TGTGCCAGCAGCGTCAACAGCAATCAGCCCCAGCATTTT. This encodes CASSVNSNQPQHF.

The chain combines TRBV23-1 with TRBJ2-1; TRBD2 aligns across 8 bases. TRBV23-1 is an ORF, and what it does is uncertain. Trimming took 0 bases from V and 7 from J; bases not matched to a gene: 11. The CDR3 sequence is 17 residues long. The CDR3 DNA sequence: TGCGCCAGCAGTCAATCGGGACGGGAGGGCCCGTCAAATGAGCAGTTCTTC. Its translation is CASSQSGREGPSNEQFF.

The chain carries TRBV6-5 and TRBJ1-2; TRBD1 might be the D (6 bases). This CDR3 is 15 amino acids long. Trimming removed 0 bases from V and 4 bases from J, with 12 bases in between. Germline V gene data show CDR1 as MNHEY and CDR2 as SVGAGI. The CDR3 DNA is TGTGCCAGCAGTTACTCTTTGGGGGGCGGCTATGGCTACACCTTC. Its protein product is CASSYSLGGGYGYTF.

The V call is TRBV12-5, the J call TRBJ2-5; D is perhaps TRBD1 or TRBD2 (5 bases each). The CDR3 has 16 amino acids. V was pared by 0 bases and J by 6 bases, with 17 bases between. Germline values: CDR1 LGHNT, CDR2 FRNRAP. For the CDR3, the DNA is TGTGCTAGTGGTTTGGTACTTGGGGGTAGTCAAAAGACCCAGTACTTC. The encoded protein is CASGLVLGGSQKTQYF.

The chain recombines TRBV9 with TRBJ1-5; a possible D gene is TRBD1 (5 bases). The V and J ends lost 6 bases and 4 bases respectively, with 20 bases between them. The CDR3 has 16 amino acids. Germline V lookup: CDR1 SGDLS, CDR2 YYNGEE. The CDR3, as DNA: TGTGCCAGCATCCGTAGGAGGGGAGCAGGAAATCAGCCCCAGCATTTT. Encoded protein: CASIRRRGAGNQPQHF.